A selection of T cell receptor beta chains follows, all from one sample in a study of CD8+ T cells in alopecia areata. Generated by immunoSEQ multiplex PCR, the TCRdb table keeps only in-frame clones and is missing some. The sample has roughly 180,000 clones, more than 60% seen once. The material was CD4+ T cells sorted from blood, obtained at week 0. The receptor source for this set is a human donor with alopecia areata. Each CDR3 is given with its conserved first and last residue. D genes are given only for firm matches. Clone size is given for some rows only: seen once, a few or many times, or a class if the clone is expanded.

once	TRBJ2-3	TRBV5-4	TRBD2	CASSSPLAGDTDTQYF	TGTGCCAGCAGCTCTCCTCTAGCGGGGGACACAGATACGCAGTATTTT
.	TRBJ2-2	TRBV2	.	CASSDFMSRQLFF	TGTGCCAGCAGTGATTTTATGAGTAGGCAGCTGTTTTTT
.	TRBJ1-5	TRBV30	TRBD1	CAWRSKQGAVQPQHF	TGTGCCTGGAGGTCGAAACAGGGGGCAGTTCAGCCCCAGCATTTT
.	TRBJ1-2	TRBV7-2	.	CASSFRTVSNYGYTF	TGTGCCAGCAGCTTTCGGACAGTCTCTAACTATGGCTACACCTTC
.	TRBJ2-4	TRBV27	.	CASSSSGATNIQYF	TGTGCCAGCAGTTCCTCCGGGGCCACAAACATTCAGTACTTC
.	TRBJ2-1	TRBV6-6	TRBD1	CASSYSVRGQETFF	TGTGCCAGCAGTTACAGTGTTAGAGGACAGGAGACCTTCTTC
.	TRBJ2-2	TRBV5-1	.	CASSLDGQPGELFF	TGCGCCAGCAGCTTGGACGGGCAGCCCGGGGAGCTGTTTTTT
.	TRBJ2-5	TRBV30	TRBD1	CAWSRQGPETQYF	TGTGCCTGGAGTCGACAGGGACCAGAGACCCAGTACTTC
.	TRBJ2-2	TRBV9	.	CASSVGRGEGTGELFF	TGTGCCAGCAGCGTAGGTAGGGGGGAAGGCACCGGGGAGCTGTTTTTT
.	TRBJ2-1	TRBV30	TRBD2	CAWRAGGLNEQFF	TGTGCCTGGAGGGCGGGGGGGCTCAATGAGCAGTTCTTC
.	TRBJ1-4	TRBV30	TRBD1	CAWNPGQGILNEKLFF	TGTGCCTGGAACCCGGGACAGGGAATACTAAATGAAAAACTGTTTTTT
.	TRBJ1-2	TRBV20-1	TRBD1	CSAPTGPRYTF	TGCAGTGCGCCGACAGGGCCTCGCTACACCTTC
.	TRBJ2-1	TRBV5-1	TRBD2	CASSILAGNNEQFF	TGCGCCAGCAGCATACTAGCGGGGAACAATGAGCAGTTCTTC